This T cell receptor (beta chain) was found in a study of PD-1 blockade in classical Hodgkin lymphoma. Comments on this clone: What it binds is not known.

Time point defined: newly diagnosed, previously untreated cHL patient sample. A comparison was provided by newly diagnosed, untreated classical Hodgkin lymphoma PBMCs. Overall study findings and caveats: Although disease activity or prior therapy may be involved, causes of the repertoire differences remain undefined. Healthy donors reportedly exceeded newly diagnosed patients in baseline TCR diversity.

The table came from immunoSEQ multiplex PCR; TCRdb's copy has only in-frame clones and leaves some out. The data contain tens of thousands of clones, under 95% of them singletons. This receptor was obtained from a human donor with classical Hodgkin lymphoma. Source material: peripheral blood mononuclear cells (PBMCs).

CDR3 in amino acids: CAISAFSPGTGVPGNQPQHF. CDR3 bases: TGTGCCATCAGTGCCTTCAGTCCCGGGACAGGGGTCCCGGGCAATCAGCCCCAGCATTTT. The chain employs TRBV10-3 and TRBJ1-5; the match to TRBD1 covers 10 bases. Germline lookup yields CDR1 ENHRY and CDR2 SYGVKD. The CDR3 totals 20 residues. V dropped 4 bases and J dropped 2; count of bases not matched to a gene: 17.